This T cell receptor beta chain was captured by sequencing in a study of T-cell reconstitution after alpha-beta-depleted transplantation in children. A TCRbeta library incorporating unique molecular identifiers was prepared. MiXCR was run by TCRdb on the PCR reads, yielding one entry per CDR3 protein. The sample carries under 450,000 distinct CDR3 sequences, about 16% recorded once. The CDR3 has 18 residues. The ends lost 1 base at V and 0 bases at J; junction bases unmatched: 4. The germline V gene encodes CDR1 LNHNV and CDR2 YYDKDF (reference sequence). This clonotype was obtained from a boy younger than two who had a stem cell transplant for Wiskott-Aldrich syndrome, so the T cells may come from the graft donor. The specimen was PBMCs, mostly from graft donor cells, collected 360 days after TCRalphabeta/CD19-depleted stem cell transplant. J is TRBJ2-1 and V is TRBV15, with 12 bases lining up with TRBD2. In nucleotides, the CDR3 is TGTGCCACCAGCAGAGTCCGGACTAGCGGGGACTCCTACAATGAGCAGTTCTTC. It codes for CATSRVRTSGDSYNEQFF.